Following are 20 T cell receptor beta chains from one sample sequenced in a study of identical twins. In TCRdb, the 5' RACE reads were re-called with MiXCR into one record per CDR3 protein. The sample consists of about 250,000 distinct CDR3 sequences, 7.5% of them appearing once. A further study also used this sample, focusing on yellow fever vaccine responses in identical twins.

The sample consisted of CD8+ T cells sorted from blood. These receptors originate from a woman in her late teens or twenties in good health.

V and J are TRBV27 and TRBJ2-7, with a tentative D call TRBD2 (6 bases). V lost 3 bases and J lost 0, with 12 bases in between. There are 15 residues in the CDR3. The germline V gene has CDR1 MNHEY and CDR2 SMNVEV (reference sequence). CDR3 region: CASSLRGGTSYEQYF. The DNA for the CDR3 is TGTGCCAGCAGTTTGAGAGGAGGGACCTCCTACGAGCAGTACTTC.

This clonotype has just a few counts. The V and J genes are TRBV7-2 and TRBJ2-5; D is unclear. The CDR3 has 16 residues. CDR1 is SGHTA and CDR2 is FQGNSA in the germline V gene. Trimming stripped 1 base from V and 5 bases from J, with 17 bases between. This CDR3 is CASSLVTRWVGETQYF. Here the CDR3 DNA reads TGTGCCAGCAGCTTAGTGACGCGCTGGGTTGGGGAGACCCAGTACTTC.

This rearrangement joins TRBV7-9 to TRBJ2-7, with a weak D call TRBD1 (6 bases). Germline CDR1 SEHNR, CDR2 FQNEAQ (reference sequence). V lost 5 bases and J 7 bases, leaving 12 bases between the germline ends. The CDR3 runs 12 residues. The DNA for the CDR3 is TGTGCCAGCAGCACCAACAGGGATGAGCAGTACTTC. Its translation is CASSTNRDEQYF.

The chain's CDR3 is CATSRDASGTSLMDEQFF. DNA for the CDR3: TGTGCCACCAGCAGAGATGCCTCCGGGACTAGCCTTATGGATGAGCAGTTCTTC. The chain recombines TRBV15 with TRBJ2-1; 9 bases align to TRBD2. CDR3 length equals 18 residues. Trimming at V came to 0 bases and at J to 8 bases, leaving 14 bases not matched to a gene. CDR1 and CDR2 from the germline V gene are LNHNV and YYDKDF (reference sequence).

This clonotype was recorded at least ten times. The J gene is TRBJ2-5, the V gene TRBV5-6; no firm D call. Germline V gives CDR1 SGHDT, CDR2 YYEEEE. V lost 0 bases and J lost 3, with 9 bases in between. The CDR3 loop spans 14 amino acids. In DNA, the CDR3 is TGTGCCAGCAGCTTGGTTAGTGGTAAAGAGACCCAGTACTTC. Translated, it gives CASSLVSGKETQYF.

This clonotype came up a few times. The gene calls are TRBV12-3 or TRBV12-4 and TRBJ2-7; D is unresolved. Deletions cut 5 bases from V and 3 bases from J, with 11 bases between. There are 13 residues in the CDR3. CDR3: CASSKQINYEQYV. The CDR3 region has the DNA TGTGCCAGCAGTAAACAGATAAACTACGAGCAGTACGTC.

This clonotype came up many times. This chain uses TRBV7-8 with TRBJ2-3, with a weak D call TRBD2 (6 bases). Germline values: CDR1 SGHVS, CDR2 FQNEAQ. The CDR3 has 18 amino acids. Between the trimmed V and J ends, which lost 4 bases and 1 base, there was a span of 21 bases. The CDR3 is CASSSTTTSRYRTDTQYF. The CDR3 DNA follows: TGTGCCAGCAGCTCGACGACAACTAGCAGATATCGCACAGATACGCAGTATTTT.

The V gene is TRBV4-1, the J gene TRBJ2-3, with 8 bases matching TRBD2. The CDR3 covers 18 residues. Germline assignment: CDR1 MGHRA and CDR2 YSYEKL. V lost 0 bases and J lost 1; bases outside the gene matches: 9. The CDR3 is CASSQERGLGVRTDTQYF. For the CDR3, the DNA is TGCGCCAGCAGCCAAGAGCGGGGACTAGGAGTGCGCACAGATACGCAGTATTTT.

This CDR3 reads CASSQPRAPRETQYF. DNA of the CDR3: TGTGCCAGCAGCCAGCCCCGAGCGCCTCGGGAGACCCAGTACTTC. V usage is TRBV7-9 and J usage is TRBJ2-5; D ambiguous. Germline CDR1 and CDR2: SEHNR and FQNEAQ (reference sequence). The CDR3 consists of 15 residues. V lost 5 bases, J lost 5 bases, and 18 bases lay in between.

This clonotype has a count of ten or more. The rearrangement joins TRBV4-1 to TRBJ2-1; no definite D call. Trimming cost V 3 bases and J 6 bases, with 9 bases left between them. CDR3 length: 13 amino acids. Germline lookup yields CDR1 MGHRA and CDR2 YSYEKL. CDR3 loop: CASSQYDGNEQFF. The CDR3 DNA reads as TGCGCCAGCAGCCAGTACGACGGCAATGAGCAGTTCTTC.

This clonotype has at least ten counts. V usage is TRBV4-1 and J usage is TRBJ1-1; tentatively, D is TRBD1 (6 bases). This CDR3 comprises 14 residues. V lost 10 bases to trimming and J lost 6 bases, with 21 bases between them. Per the germline V gene, CDR1 is MGHRA and CDR2 is YSYEKL. The CDR3 region is CATNSGDIGSEAFF. CDR3 in DNA: TGCGCCACCAACAGTGGGGACATCGGCTCTGAAGCTTTCTTT.

This clonotype has ten or more counts. The chain couples TRBV12-3 or TRBV12-4 to TRBJ1-4, with 7 nucleotides matching TRBD1. After removal of 5 bases from V and 7 bases from J, the junction contained 7 bases not matched to a gene. The CDR3 sequence is 14 residues long. The CDR3 region has the DNA TGTGCCAGCAGTCCAGGGGGAGGTTCTGAAAAACTGTTTTTT. This sequence encodes CASSPGGGSEKLFF.

This clonotype was picked up many times. This rearrangement joins TRBV7-9 to TRBJ1-4, with a tentative D call TRBD1 (5 bases). The CDR3 totals 15 residues. The V end lost 7 bases, the J end lost 0 bases, and 12 bases lay between the germline ends. Germline V gene lookup returns CDR1 SEHNR and CDR2 FQNEAQ (reference sequence). CDR3 loop: CASNAPTATNEKLFF. The CDR3 nucleotides read TGTGCCAGCAATGCCCCGACAGCAACTAATGAAAAACTGTTTTTT.

This clonotype was detected many times. The chain joins TRBV29-1 to TRBJ2-1, with a possible D match to TRBD2 (7 bases). Germline CDR1 SQVTM, CDR2 ANQGSEA. Trimming pared 7 bases from V and 7 bases from J, leaving 17 bases between. The CDR3 runs 13 residues. Written as DNA, the CDR3 is TGCAGCGCGGATGAGGGGGGAGGGAATGAGCAGTTCTTC. Protein product: CSADEGGGNEQFF.

This clonotype was picked up many times. The genes are TRBV5-5 and TRBJ2-5, with 7 bases aligning to TRBD1. The CDR3 runs to 14 residues. Losses at the gene ends were 5 bases for V and 2 bases for J; bases not matched to a gene: 6. Germline loops: CDR1 SGHKS, CDR2 YYEKEE (reference sequence). CDR3 protein: CASSGTAPQETQYF. The CDR3 nucleotides are TGTGCCAGCAGTGGGACAGCACCTCAAGAGACCCAGTACTTC.

The chain joins TRBV7-6 to TRBJ2-1; the D gene is possibly TRBD2 (6 bases). The V gene lost 1 base and the J gene lost 4 bases, with 8 bases spanning the gap. Germline-derived CDR1 and CDR2 are SGHVS and FNYEAQ. The CDR3 is made up of 14 amino acids. This CDR3 reads CASSLEGGYNEQFF. The CDR3 DNA reads TGTGCCAGCAGCTTAGAAGGAGGGTACAATGAGCAGTTCTTC.

This clonotype showed up just once. The chain links TRBV23-1 to TRBJ2-7; 8 bases line up with TRBD1. TRBV23-1 is labeled an ORF, and its function is uncertain. The CDR3 spans 16 residues. Trimming removed 1 base from V and 3 bases from J; junction bases left unmatched: 8. The CDR3, as DNA: TGCGCCAGCAGTCAATTTGTGGGACAGGCGTTCTACGAGCAGTACTTC. Residues: CASSQFVGQAFYEQYF.

This clonotype was seen repeatedly, ten times or more. The chain combines TRBV24-1 with TRBJ2-1; 7 bases match TRBD2. The CDR3 covers 14 residues. Germline trimming cut 4 bases from V and 10 bases from J; bases unmatched to any gene: 9. Per germline, CDR1 KGHDR and CDR2 SFDVKD. In nucleotides, the CDR3 is TGTGCCACCAGTGACGGGACTACTCCTCGCGAGCAGTTCTTC. Amino acids: CATSDGTTPREQFF.

This clonotype was counted at least ten times. The rearrangement uses TRBV12-3 or TRBV12-4 and TRBJ2-1, with D perhaps matching TRBD2 (5 bases). This CDR3 spans 12 amino acids. Deletions cut 3 bases from V and 7 bases from J, with 7 bases between. CDR3 amino acids: CASSFRTNEQFF. The CDR3 nucleotides read TGTGCCAGCAGTTTCCGGACTAATGAGCAGTTCTTC.

In this sample, this clonotype turned up many times. V usage is TRBV12-3 or TRBV12-4 and J usage is TRBJ1-4; maybe TRBD1 (6 bases). The length of the CDR3 is 15 residues. V lost 5 bases and J 6 bases, leaving 16 bases between the germline ends. CDR3 DNA sequence: TGTGCCAGCAGTCCTTATGGGGGGGGCGATGAAAAACTGTTTTTT. It is translated as CASSPYGGGDEKLFF.